This entry lists 22 T cell receptor beta chains sequenced from one sample in a study of cytomegalovirus exposure and HLA in healthy donors. Both 60 Vbeta primers and 13 Jbeta primers went into the PCR. The method was immunoSEQ multiplex PCR; TCRdb's version includes in-frame clones alone and lacks a portion of them. In the table there are more than 100,000 clones, around 74% of which are singletons. The sequenced material came from PBMCs. All receptors come from a woman aged 45-59 years in good health and CMV-seropositive.

V and J are TRBV29-1 and TRBJ1-2, with D perhaps matching TRBD1 (6 bases). The CDR3 runs to 13 residues. V lost 5 bases, J lost 0 bases, and 10 bases lay in between. Germline-derived CDR1 and CDR2 are SQVTM and ANQGSEA. CDR3 residues: CSVRTATNYGYTF. The CDR3 DNA follows: TGCAGCGTTAGGACAGCGACTAACTATGGCTACACCTTC.

The V gene is TRBV6-5, the J gene TRBJ1-1, with D possibly being TRBD1 (5 bases). This CDR3 has 14 residues. The V gene's germline CDR1 is MNHEY and CDR2 SVGAGI. Between the trimmed V and J ends, which lost 7 bases and 0 bases, there was a span of 12 bases. CDR3 residues: CASMQAGLNTEAFF. CDR3 coding DNA: TGTGCCAGCATGCAGGCAGGGTTGAACACTGAAGCTTTCTTT.

The V gene is TRBV27, the J gene TRBJ2-2; TRBD1 matches at 8 bases. Germline CDR1 MNHEY, CDR2 SMNVEV (reference sequence). Trimming cost V 10 bases and J 4 bases; bases outside gene matches: 5. CDR3 length: 13 residues. This CDR3 is CATYDRGTGELFF. Here the CDR3 DNA reads TGTGCCACTTATGACAGGGGCACCGGGGAGCTGTTTTTT.

This rearrangement joins TRBV5-4 to TRBJ1-6; D not certain. The CDR3 totals 14 residues. V gave up 2 bases and J gave up 3 bases, with 6 bases separating them. CDR1 and CDR2 (germline): SGHNT, YYREEE (reference sequence). CDR3: CASSFGGYNSPLHF. In DNA form, the CDR3 reads TGTGCCAGCAGCTTCGGCGGCTATAATTCACCCCTCCACTTT.

In this sample, this clone turned up a few times. Since a far larger clone is one base different, this is likely a read error. V and J are TRBV4-3 and TRBJ2-5; TRBD2 agrees at 9 bases. J gave up 5 bases and V 2 bases, and 6 bases lay outside the gene matches. This CDR3 region has 15 residues. Germline values: CDR1 LGHNA, CDR2 YSLEER. The CDR3 region is CASSQRFTSGETQYF. CDR3 coding DNA: TGCGCCAGCAGCCAACGGTTCACTAGCGGGGAGACCCAGTACTTC.

This rearrangement joins TRBV7-9 to TRBJ1-4; TRBD1 might be the D (6 bases). Germline loops: CDR1 SEHNR, CDR2 FQNEAQ (reference sequence). Trimming stripped 4 bases from V and 6 bases from J, with 15 bases between. There are 15 residues in the CDR3. The CDR3 DNA sequence: TGTGCCAGCAGCTCGCAGGGGTTCAGGGATGAAAAACTGTTTTTT. This gives the protein CASSSQGFRDEKLFF.

This clone was seen a single time. The chain is built from TRBV7-8 and TRBJ1-1; 8 nucleotides line up with TRBD1. V lost 5 bases and J lost 3; bases outside the gene matches: 5. The CDR3 extends over 14 amino acids. Germline V gene sequence: CDR1 SGHVS, CDR2 FQNEAQ. CDR3 loop: CASSGNRGDTEAFF. DNA of the CDR3: TGTGCCAGCAGCGGTAACAGGGGGGACACTGAAGCTTTCTTT.

This chain connects TRBV2 to TRBJ1-1; TRBD1 is a possible D gene (6 bases). This CDR3 spans 12 amino acids. Germline CDR1 reads SNHLY; CDR2 reads FYNNEI. V lost 5 bases, J lost 4 bases, and 8 bases lay in between. The CDR3 sequence: CASSQGSTEAFF. The CDR3 coding sequence is TGTGCCAGCAGTCAGGGGAGCACTGAAGCTTTCTTT. Filled out from reference TRBV2 and TRBJ1-1, the complete variable domain reads EPEVTQTPSHQVTQMGQEVILRCVPISNHLYFYWYRQILGQKVEFLVSFYNNEISEKSEIFDDQFSVERPDGSNFTLKIRSTKLEDSAMYFCASSQGSTEAFFGQGTRLTVV.

The J gene is TRBJ1-1, the V gene TRBV4-1; D is possibly TRBD1 (6 bases). V was trimmed by 6 bases and J by 1 base, leaving 12 bases between them. CDR1 MGHRA and CDR2 YSYEKL come from the germline V gene. CDR3 length equals 14 residues. In DNA, the CDR3 is TGCGCCAGCAGGACAGGCGATTCGAACACTGAAGCTTTCTTT. Translating it yields CASRTGDSNTEAFF.

The chain is built from TRBV4-2 and TRBJ1-1; D not certain. Trimming shortened V by 2 bases and J by 0 bases, and 22 bases separated the two germline ends. The germline V gene has CDR1 LGHNA and CDR2 YNFKEQ. The CDR3 contains 19 residues. CDR3 sequence: CASSQPLGLPRSVNTEAFF. The CDR3 nucleotides are TGTGCCAGCAGCCAACCCCTGGGTCTGCCGAGAAGCGTGAACACTGAAGCTTTCTTT.

The rearrangement joins TRBV5-1 to TRBJ1-4; maybe TRBD1 (5 bases). V was cut by 6 bases and J by 2 bases, with 14 bases left in between. CDR1 SGHRS and CDR2 YFSETQ come from the germline V gene. This CDR3 comprises 15 residues. The CDR3 coding sequence is TGCGCCAGCAAGACCGGGGGTGGCACTAATGAAAAACTGTTTTTT. Translated, it gives CASKTGGGTNEKLFF.

On this clone itself: Because the CDR3's place on the DNA is in doubt, the DNA is left out and the CDR3 is given as listed by TCRdb. V is TRBV21-1 and J is TRBJ2-3; TRBD2, as called in the table, went unchecked against the DNA. TRBV21-1 is given as a pseudogene. The CDR3 is 17 residues long, counting both termini. CDR3: CASSKGVAGGSTDTQYF.

In its sample, this clone was seen a few times. This sequence joins TRBV6-1 and TRBJ2-7; 7 nucleotides align to TRBD2. Germline trimming cut 5 bases from V and 0 bases from J; bases unmatched to any gene: 7. Germline-derived CDR1 and CDR2 are MNHNS and SASEGT. The CDR3 spans 15 residues. CDR3 protein: CASSIGGIGSYEQYF. DNA for the CDR3: TGTGCCAGCAGTATCGGGGGGATCGGCTCCTACGAGCAGTACTTC.

The chain recombines TRBV7-9 with TRBJ1-6, with D uncertain. The germline CDR1 and CDR2 sequences are SEHNR and FQNEAQ (reference sequence). Trimming removed 1 base at V and 10 bases at J, with 14 bases between. The CDR3 covers 15 residues. The CDR3 DNA reads TGTGCCAGCAGCTTAGTAGGCCAGGCCGAGTCACCCCTCCACTTT. Translating it yields CASSLVGQAESPLHF.

The chain employs TRBV4-1 and TRBJ2-1, with 8 nucleotides matching TRBD1. The CDR3 is made up of 13 amino acids. Unmatched junction bases numbered 8, after V lost 6 bases and J lost 10 bases. Germline-derived CDR1 and CDR2 are MGHRA and YSYEKL. In DNA form, the CDR3 reads TGCGCCAGCAGGGAGTCGGACAGGGACGAGCAGTTCTTC. It encodes CASRESDRDEQFF.

The chain carries TRBV4-1 and TRBJ2-7; 11 bases map to TRBD2. Per germline, CDR1 MGHRA and CDR2 YSYEKL. Trimming at V came to 3 bases and at J to 5 bases, leaving 12 bases not matched to a gene. This CDR3 has 17 amino acids. The CDR3 region has the DNA TGCGCCAGCAGCCAGACCCGGACTAGCGGGCGGGAACACGAGCAGTACTTC. Translation gives CASSQTRTSGREHEQYF.

The chain carries TRBV6-4 and TRBJ2-7; possibly TRBD1 for D (6 bases). Trimming shortened V by 6 bases and J by 4 bases, and 19 bases separated the two germline ends. The germline V gene encodes CDR1 MRHNA and CDR2 SNTAGT. This CDR3 comprises 15 residues. This CDR3 reads CASSANIGRGYEQYF. The CDR3 coding sequence is TGTGCCAGCAGCGCCAATATAGGCAGGGGATACGAGCAGTACTTC.

As to this clone: One end of the junction varies from germline; a read error may be responsible. The chain joins TRBV7-9 to TRBJ1-1; no clear D. The CDR3 consists of 14 residues. In germline, CDR1 is SEHNR, CDR2 FQNEAQ (reference sequence). The CDR3 DNA sequence: TGTTCCAGCAGCTTACCCCCCCGAAGCGATGAAGCTTTCTTT. It translates to CSSSLPPRSDEAFF.

The J gene is TRBJ2-7, the V gene TRBV10-1, with D possibly being TRBD1 (6 bases). In germline, CDR1 is WNHNN, CDR2 SYGVQD (reference sequence). This CDR3 has 12 amino acids. V lost 11 bases and J 1 base, leaving 12 bases between the germline ends. CDR3: CASRQESYEQYF. CDR3 DNA: TGCGCCTCCCGACAGGAATCCTACGAGCAGTACTTC.

The rearrangement links TRBV7-2 to TRBJ2-3; TRBD2 is a possible D gene (5 bases). Germline lookup yields CDR1 SGHTA and CDR2 FQGNSA. CDR3 length: 14 amino acids. Deletions cut 4 bases from V and 5 bases from J, with 13 bases between. CDR3 DNA sequence: TGTGCCAGCAGCTCCCCCTTCCGGGGAGATACGCAGTATTTT. This sequence encodes CASSSPFRGDTQYF.

The V and J genes are TRBV11-3 and TRBJ2-3; 11 nucleotides agree with TRBD2. J gave up 10 bases and V 1 base, and 4 bases lay outside the gene matches. This CDR3 contains 14 residues. In germline, CDR1 is SGHNT, CDR2 YENEEA. The CDR3 DNA sequence: TGTGCCAGCAGCTTAGGACTAGCGGGGAATTCGCAGTATTTT. It translates to CASSLGLAGNSQYF.

The chain employs TRBV11-2 and TRBJ1-6; D is ambiguous. CDR1 is SGHAT and CDR2 is FQNNGV in the germline V gene. V was shortened by 1 base and J by 8 bases, with 15 bases between the two germline ends. The CDR3 runs 16 residues. The CDR3 here is CASSLVGWADYSPLHF. The CDR3 bases are TGTGCCAGCAGCTTAGTCGGGTGGGCGGACTATTCACCCCTCCACTTT. The entire variable domain, with the rest obtained from reference TRBV11-2 and TRBJ1-6, is as follows: EAGVAQSPRYKIIEKRQSVAFWCNPISGHATLYWYQQILGQGPKLLIQFQNNGVVDDSQLPKDRFSAERLKGVDSTLKIQPAKLEDSAVYLCASSLVGWADYSPLHFGNGTRLTVT.